These 29 T cell receptor beta chains share one sample of origin, sequenced in a study of OX40 agonist ivuxolimab in advanced cancers. Assay: immunoSEQ multiplex PCR; the TCRdb copy retains only in-frame clones and omits some. The sample records 60,000 to 85,000 clones, about 87% being singletons. The sample consisted of CD4+ or CD8+ T cells sorted from blood, taken in a trial of the OX40 agonist ivuxolimab. All receptors come from an adult with an advanced solid tumor such as melanoma, head and neck, liver or kidney cancer.

This rearrangement joins TRBV27 to TRBJ1-5; D possibly corresponds to TRBD1 (5 bases). Between the trimmed V and J ends, which lost 5 bases and 3 bases, there was a span of 17 bases. CDR3 length: 16 residues. Germline V CDR1 and CDR2: MNHEY, SMNVEV (reference sequence). CDR3 nucleotide sequence: TGTGCCAGCAGTGCCGCAGGGTACGGAATCAATCAGCCCCAGCATTTT. Encoded protein: CASSAAGYGINQPQHF.

This clone was seen only once. The chain employs TRBV6-5 and TRBJ2-3; 11 positions agree with TRBD2. The V gene's germline CDR1 is MNHEY and CDR2 SVGAGI. J gave up 10 bases and V 3 bases, and 6 bases lay outside the gene matches. The CDR3 consists of 14 residues. This CDR3 reads CASSYSGRANSQYF. CDR3 bases: TGTGCCAGCAGTTATAGCGGGAGGGCTAACTCGCAGTATTTT.

The chain carries TRBV6-1 and TRBJ2-1, with 12 bases that match TRBD2. Germline lookup yields CDR1 MNHNS and CDR2 SASEGT. The CDR3 totals 14 residues. With 9 bases clipped from V and 5 bases from J, the junction kept 5 bases outside the gene matches. The CDR3, as DNA: TGTGCCAGTGGACTAGCGGGGTCGAACAATGAGCAGTTCTTC. The encoded protein is CASGLAGSNNEQFF.

The J gene is TRBJ2-1, the V gene TRBV10-3, with no clear D. V was cut by 3 bases and J by 3 bases, with 6 bases left in between. Per the germline V gene, CDR1 is ENHRY and CDR2 is SYGVKD. CDR3 size: 13 residues. The CDR3 DNA reads as TGTGCCATCAGTGATCCTTACTACAATGAGCAGTTCTTC. Its translation is CAISDPYYNEQFF.

This chain links TRBV29-1 with TRBJ1-4, with 11 bases matching TRBD1. Germline V gene sequence: CDR1 SQVTM, CDR2 ANQGSEA. This CDR3 region has 13 residues. V lost 4 bases to trimming and J lost 8 bases; unmatched junction nucleotides: 3. CDR3 protein: CSVGTGGEEKLFF. The CDR3 DNA reads TGCAGCGTTGGGACAGGGGGCGAAGAAAAACTGTTTTTT.

This chain joins TRBV9 and TRBJ2-7, with 9 nucleotides matching TRBD2. CDR1 SGDLS and CDR2 YYNGEE come from the germline V gene. This CDR3 is 14 amino acids long. V was pared by 2 bases and J by 3 bases, with 3 bases of the junction left unmatched. CDR3 region: CASSVRSGSYEQYF. CDR3 DNA sequence: TGTGCCAGCAGCGTCCGTAGCGGGAGCTACGAGCAGTACTTC. The full variable domain, rest sourced from reference TRBV9 and TRBJ2-7, is DSGVTQTPKHLITATGQRVTLRCSPRSGDLSVYWYQQSLDQGLQFLIQYYNGEERAKGNILERFSAQQFPDLHSELNLSSLELGDSALYFCASSVRSGSYEQYFGPGTRLTVT.

This clone is a singleton in its sample. The chain has TRBV9 and TRBJ1-1; no firm D call. The CDR3 consists of 13 residues. CDR1 is SGDLS, CDR2 YYNGEE, per germline. Trimming left V 0 bases short and J 1 base short, with 4 bases between. CDR3 protein: CASSVAANTEAFF. In nucleotides, the CDR3 is TGTGCCAGCAGCGTAGCTGCGAACACTGAAGCTTTCTTT.

A few counts support this clone. The sample contains more than one DNA sequence encoding this CDR3. This chain links TRBV4-1 with TRBJ1-2; D may be TRBD1 (5 bases). The CDR3 spans 16 residues. The V end was cut by 1 base, the J end by 0 bases, with 12 bases between. Germline V CDR1 and CDR2: MGHRA, YSYEKL. CDR3 sequence: CASSQAGTGSNYGYTF. CDR3 DNA: TGCGCCAGCAGCCAAGCTGGGACGGGGTCTAACTATGGCTACACCTTC.

V is TRBV9 and J is TRBJ2-7; D is undetermined. Per the germline V gene, CDR1 is SGDLS and CDR2 is YYNGEE. The CDR3 has 15 residues. Trimming took 0 bases from V and 2 from J, leaving 12 bases between them. The CDR3 reads CASSVGETRPYEQYF. CDR3 nucleotide sequence: TGTGCCAGCAGCGTAGGCGAAACACGGCCCTACGAGCAGTACTTC.

The chain recombines TRBV4-2 with TRBJ1-1; no firm D call. This CDR3 contains 13 residues. V dropped 8 bases and J dropped 2 bases, with 12 bases sitting between them. Germline CDR1 reads LGHNA; CDR2 reads YNFKEQ. CDR3 loop: CASGTDGNTEAFF. The CDR3 DNA reads TGTGCCAGCGGAACAGATGGAAACACTGAAGCTTTCTTT.

This clone came up a few times. This chain connects TRBV30 to TRBJ1-6; D unresolved. Looked up from germline, CDR1 is GTSNPN and CDR2 is SVGIG (reference sequence). This CDR3 contains 11 residues. V was shortened by 4 bases and J by 7 bases, with 5 bases between the two germline ends. The CDR3 DNA reads TGTGCCTGGAATGCGAATTCACCCCTCCACTTT. Translation gives CAWNANSPLHF.

The chain couples TRBV28 to TRBJ2-1, with 12 nucleotides matching TRBD2. Germline CDR1 and CDR2: MDHEN and SYDVKM. There are 17 residues in the CDR3. V dropped 0 bases and J dropped 9; count of bases not matched to a gene: 9. CDR3 residues: CASSLWELAGGPGEQFF. In DNA form, the CDR3 reads TGTGCCAGCAGTTTATGGGAGCTAGCGGGGGGGCCGGGTGAGCAGTTCTTC.

The CDR3 nucleotides are TGTGCCAGCAGTGACCCCGGAGGGGCAGGGGAGACCCAGTACTTC. Translated: CASSDPGGAGETQYF. This chain links TRBV25-1 with TRBJ2-5, with a possible D match to TRBD2 (6 bases). Germline-derived CDR1 and CDR2 are MGHDK and SYGVNS. This CDR3 has 15 residues. Trimming removed 3 bases at V and 5 bases at J, with 16 bases between.

The chain is built from TRBV11-2 and TRBJ1-2; the D gene is possibly TRBD1 (6 bases). Deletions cut 5 bases from V and 7 bases from J, with 14 bases between. Germline CDR1 is SGHAT and CDR2 is FQNNGV. The CDR3 has 13 amino acids. The CDR3 here is CASSPETGGGYTF. In DNA, the CDR3 is TGTGCCAGCAGCCCGGAGACAGGTGGTGGCTACACCTTC.

The CDR3 protein is CASIWDRVETQYF. Written as DNA, the CDR3 is TGTGCCAGCATCTGGGACAGGGTGGAGACCCAGTACTTC. The chain has TRBV6-1 and TRBJ2-5, with 9 bases fitting TRBD1. The germline gives CDR1 MNHNS, CDR2 SASEGT. The CDR3 contains 13 residues. Germline trimming cut 7 bases from V and 5 bases from J; bases unmatched to any gene: 5.

This clone was detected a few times. One end of the junction varies from germline; a read error may be responsible. The rearrangement uses TRBV7-9 and TRBJ1-2; no clear D gene. Looked up from germline, CDR1 is SEHNR and CDR2 is FQNEAQ (reference sequence). The CDR3 loop spans 11 amino acids. The CDR3: CPSRGSYGYTF. DNA of the CDR3: TGTCCCAGCCGCGGCAGCTATGGCTACACCTTC. The full variable domain, its missing parts supplied by reference TRBV7-9 and TRBJ1-2, is DTGVSQNPRHKITKRGQNVTFRCDPISEHNRLYWYRQTLGQGPEFLTYFQNEAQLEKSRLLSDRFSAERPKGSFSTLEIQRTEQGDSAMYLCPSRGSYGYTFGSGTRLTVV.

The J gene is TRBJ2-1, the V gene TRBV7-2, with no clear D. V was cut by 1 base and J by 12 bases, with 10 bases left in between. Germline CDR1 SGHTA, CDR2 FQGNSA. There are 12 residues in the CDR3. DNA for the CDR3: TGTGCCAGCAGCTTAGTGGTGGCCGGGCAGTTCTTC. It codes for CASSLVVAGQFF.

This chain connects TRBV6-1 to TRBJ1-3; the D is unclear. Trimming removed 1 base at V and 1 base at J, with 8 bases between. CDR1 is MNHNS, CDR2 SASEGT, per germline. The CDR3 totals 15 residues. CDR3 sequence reads: CASSEGETSGNTIYF. The DNA for the CDR3 is TGTGCCAGCAGTGAAGGAGAGACTTCTGGAAACACCATATATTTT.

The chain links TRBV30 to TRBJ1-1; the D is unclear. The V and J ends lost 0 bases and 1 base respectively, with 6 bases between them. The CDR3 spans 13 residues. Germline V gives CDR1 GTSNPN, CDR2 SVGIG (reference sequence). The CDR3 nucleotides are TGTGCCTGGAGTGTGAATGGGAACACTGAAGCTTTCTTT. Its translation is CAWSVNGNTEAFF.

This clone was picked up one time. This chain joins TRBV7-8 and TRBJ2-5; D is possibly TRBD2 (7 bases). V was pared by 5 bases and J by 2 bases, with 18 bases between. There are 16 residues in the CDR3. Germline CDR1 reads SGHVS; CDR2 reads FQNEAQ. CDR3 residues: CASSTLARGAQETQYF. CDR3 nucleotides: TGTGCCAGCAGCACACTAGCGAGGGGGGCACAAGAGACCCAGTACTTC.

J is TRBJ2-1 and V is TRBV11-3; D is unclear. The CDR3 covers 16 residues. V was shortened by 1 base and J by 0 bases, with 10 bases between the two germline ends. Per germline, CDR1 SGHNT and CDR2 YENEEA. CDR3 loop: CASSLVGGGSYNEQFF. Here the CDR3 DNA reads TGTGCCAGCAGCTTAGTCGGCGGCGGCTCCTACAATGAGCAGTTCTTC. Together with reference TRBV11-3 and TRBJ2-1, the CDR3 gives the full variable domain: EAGVVQSPRYKIIEKKQPVAFWCNPISGHNTLYWYLQNLGQGPELLIRYENEEAVDDSQLPKDRFSAERLKGVDSTLKIQPAELGDSAVYLCASSLVGGGSYNEQFFGPGTRLTVL.

This clone has more than one count but fewer than ten. In nucleotides, the CDR3 is TGTGCCAGTAGCGCGGACAGGGGCAGACAGCCCCAGCATTTT. Its translation: CASSADRGRQPQHF. The J gene is TRBJ1-5, the V gene TRBV19; 9 nucleotides line up with TRBD1. The CDR3 loop spans 14 amino acids. V was clipped by 6 bases and J by 7 bases; unmatched bases: 7. From germline, CDR1 is LNHDA and CDR2 SQIVND (reference sequence).

V and J are TRBV7-8 and TRBJ2-7; the D gene is possibly TRBD2 (6 bases). This CDR3 has 16 amino acids. The V gene lost 5 bases and the J gene lost 0 bases, with 17 bases spanning the gap. The germline CDR1 and CDR2 sequences are SGHVS and FQNEAQ. Written as DNA, the CDR3 is TGTGCCAGCAGCCCAGCCCGGGGGTTGAGCTCCTACGAGCAGTACTTC. Its protein product is CASSPARGLSSYEQYF.

This chain links TRBV5-4 with TRBJ2-1, with TRBD2 as a possible D gene (7 bases). Trimming removed 0 bases from V and 0 bases from J, with 10 bases in between. The CDR3 covers 16 residues. Looked up from germline, CDR1 is SGHNT and CDR2 is YYREEE (reference sequence). CDR3 bases: TGTGCCAGCAGCTTGGAGGGGGGGAGCTCCTACAATGAGCAGTTCTTC. This encodes CASSLEGGSSYNEQFF.

The chain links TRBV7-3 to TRBJ2-3; perhaps TRBD2 as D (6 bases). Germline CDR1 SGHTA, CDR2 FQGTGA. V was pared by 1 base and J by 5 bases, with 10 bases between. The CDR3 contains 14 residues. Written as DNA, the CDR3 is TGTGCCAGCAGCTTAAGTCTCGGGGGAGATACGCAGTATTTT. Its protein is CASSLSLGGDTQYF.

The count of this clone is one. The chain employs TRBV5-8 and TRBJ1-2; D uncertain. V was pared by 0 bases and J by 8 bases, with 11 bases between. This CDR3 comprises 13 residues. Germline V gene lookup returns CDR1 SGHTS and CDR2 YDEGEE. The CDR3 sequence is CASSLVGSYGYTF. The DNA for the CDR3 is TGTGCCAGCAGCTTGGTAGGGTCCTACGGCTACACCTTC.

The chain combines TRBV7-8 with TRBJ1-1, with TRBD1 as a possible D gene (5 bases). There are 13 residues in the CDR3. Trimming removed 1 base at V and 8 bases at J, with 11 bases between. CDR1 is SGHVS, CDR2 FQNEAQ, per germline. In DNA form, the CDR3 reads TGTGCCAGCAGCTTAGTTATGGCAGGGGAAGCTTTCTTT. This codes for CASSLVMAGEAFF.

This chain links TRBV4-3 with TRBJ1-1; D gene uncertain. There are 16 residues in the CDR3. The germline V and J ends were trimmed by 1 base and 7 bases, with 19 bases remaining between them. CDR1 is LGHNA, CDR2 YSLEER, per germline. DNA for the CDR3: TGCGCCAGCAGCCAAGTGTTACATCTCGGCACGAGTGAAGCTTTCTTT. Protein product: CASSQVLHLGTSEAFF.

The genes are TRBV18 and TRBJ1-1, with a tentative D call TRBD1 (5 bases). CDR1 is KGHSH and CDR2 is LQKENI in the germline V gene. This CDR3 has 13 amino acids. Trimming shortened V by 4 bases and J by 5 bases, and 11 bases separated the two germline ends. CDR3 loop: CASSRDGGTEAFF. CDR3 coding DNA: TGTGCCAGCTCACGGGACGGGGGAACTGAAGCTTTCTTT.